This paragraph covers one T cell receptor (beta chain) sequence. The data are from a study of T cell responses to AZD1222 COVID-19 vaccine. TCRdb's table, derived via immunoSEQ multiplex PCR, lists solely in-frame clones and lacks some. Of 120,000 or so clones listed, about 90% are singletons. The source was peripheral blood, collected on day 0 of AZD1222 vaccination. The clonotype originates from an adult in good health.

The CDR3 sequence is CASSTRTGGDTQYF. In DNA, the CDR3 is TGTGCCAGCAGCACTCGGACAGGGGGGGATACGCAGTATTTT. V gene TRBV25-1 combines with J gene TRBJ2-3; 10 bases are shared with TRBD1. V was pared by 6 bases and J by 6 bases, with 6 bases of the junction left unmatched. The germline gives CDR1 MGHDK, CDR2 SYGVNS. CDR3 length: 14 amino acids.